A single T cell receptor (beta chain) is shown here with its context. This sample was taken from a study of cytomegalovirus exposure and HLA in healthy donors. The CDR3 consists of 14 residues. The ends were cut back, 3 bases at V and 10 bases at J, with 13 bases in the middle. Germline CDR1 and CDR2: LNHDA and SQIVND (reference sequence). The primer mix had 60 Vbeta and 13 Jbeta primers. Generated by immunoSEQ multiplex PCR, the TCRdb table keeps only in-frame clones and is missing some. Found here are 150,000 to 200,000 clones, over 80% of them singletons; the top ten hold about 3.8%. This TCR derives from a man in his forties or fifties in good health and CMV-seropositive. The chain has TRBV19 and TRBJ1-6; the D gene is possibly TRBD1 (6 bases). The sample taken for sequencing was PBMCs. CDR3 nucleotides: TGTGCCAGTAGTATGGAACAGGGAGGGTCACCCCTCCACTTT. As protein: CASSMEQGGSPLHF. The full variable domain, in which reference TRBV19 and TRBJ1-6 provide the parts outside the CDR3, is DGGITQSPKYLFRKEGQNVTLSCEQNLNHDAMYWYRQDPGQGLRLIYYSQIVNDFQKGDIAEGYSVSREKKESFPLTVTSAQKNPTAFYLCASSMEQGGSPLHFGNGTRLTVT.